This TCR beta chain was profiled in a study of blood T cells in healthy people across ages. Overall study context: Template switching caught about one barcoded beta molecule for each two T cells.

Trimming left V 4 bases short and J 5 bases short, with 18 bases between. Germline CDR1 and CDR2: SGHAT and FQNNGV. The CDR3 extends over 16 amino acids. Through a sample-barcoded 5' primer and a J-beta primer mix, a second PCR was run for roughly 7 to 11 cycles. Each cDNA molecule carried a tag from a template-switch adaptor that contained 12 random nucleotides. From the 5' RACE reads, TCRdb called clonotypes with MiXCR, one entry per CDR3 protein. The sample gives some 640,000 distinct CDR3 sequences, 49% of which show up once; roughly 34% is in the top ten. The V gene is TRBV11-2, the J gene TRBJ2-1; tentative D call: TRBD2 (6 bases). The source of this sequence is an older woman in good health. Sequencing was performed on blood. CDR3 DNA: TGTGCCAGCAGCTCCAACCCGACTAGTTTCAACAATGAGCAGTTCTTC. It codes for CASSSNPTSFNNEQFF. Based on the CDR3 plus reference TRBV11-2 and TRBJ2-1, the full variable domain is EAGVAQSPRYKIIEKRQSVAFWCNPISGHATLYWYQQILGQGPKLLIQFQNNGVVDDSQLPKDRFSAERLKGVDSTLKIQPAKLEDSAVYLCASSSNPTSFNNEQFFGPGTRLTVL.